This passage covers 5 T cell receptor beta chains from one sample sequenced in a study of cytomegalovirus exposure and HLA in healthy donors. Repertoires were generated with immunoSEQ multiplex PCR, while TCRdb's copy carries only in-frame clones and drops some. The sample holds about 160,000 clones; roughly 95% are singletons and the top ten take around 0.9%. The sequenced sample consisted of PBMCs. Every receptor here comes from a woman under 30 in good health and CMV-seronegative.

This chain links TRBV12-5 with TRBJ2-1; perhaps TRBD1 as D (7 bases). The V and J ends lost 5 bases and 2 bases respectively, with 22 bases between them. The CDR3 loop spans 18 amino acids. The germline V gene has CDR1 LGHNT and CDR2 FRNRAP. CDR3 residues: CASGPRRGRGAPYNEQFF. The CDR3 DNA is TGTGCTAGTGGTCCGCGACGGGGCAGGGGGGCTCCCTACAATGAGCAGTTCTTC.

The chain combines TRBV7-9 with TRBJ2-5; 11 bases are shared with TRBD1. The trim removed 5 bases at V and 1 base at J, leaving 6 bases unmatched. CDR1 and CDR2 from the germline V gene are SEHNR and FQNEAQ (reference sequence). There are 16 residues in the CDR3. The CDR3 DNA reads TGTGCCAGCAGCCGTGGACAGGGGGCAGGCCAAGAGACCCAGTACTTC. It yields the protein CASSRGQGAGQETQYF.

The V call is TRBV7-9, the J call TRBJ1-4; no clear D gene. Germline V gene lookup returns CDR1 SEHNR and CDR2 FQNEAQ (reference sequence). CDR3 length equals 16 residues. Trimming took off 8 bases at V and 4 bases at J, with 20 bases between the two ends. The CDR3 sequence is CASAGITVWDNEKLFF. The CDR3 DNA reads TGTGCCAGCGCGGGGATTACGGTTTGGGATAATGAAAAACTGTTTTTT.

The chain joins TRBV19 to TRBJ1-1, with D maybe TRBD1 (5 bases). V was trimmed by 11 bases and J by 0 bases, leaving 16 bases between them. The CDR3 runs 14 residues. Looked up from germline, CDR1 is LNHDA and CDR2 is SQIVND (reference sequence). CDR3 DNA sequence: TGTGCCTCCACGACAGTTAATATGAACACTGAAGCTTTCTTT. It translates to CASTTVNMNTEAFF.

The rearrangement uses TRBV5-6 and TRBJ1-2, with 9 bases aligning to TRBD1. Per the germline V gene, CDR1 is SGHDT and CDR2 is YYEEEE. CDR3 length equals 14 residues. Trimming removed 4 bases from V and 8 bases from J; junction bases left unmatched: 9. CDR3 sequence: CASSAGQGVWGYTF. DNA for the CDR3: TGTGCCAGCAGCGCGGGACAGGGAGTATGGGGCTACACCTTC.